This passage covers 24 T cell receptor beta chains from one sample sequenced in a study of a mutant IDH1 vaccine in newly diagnosed glioma (dated by TCRdb to about 2021). Per the publication, the time point label means: week 23, last vaccination. Each vaccine dose was 300 ug of a 20-mer mutant IDH1 peptide in Montanide, given subcutaneously with topical imiquimod. Library construction relied on the immunoSEQ multiplex PCR assay. Held by TCRdb, this immuneACCESS table contains in-frame sequences only and omits some clones. Under half of the omission traces to an unresolved V gene where checked; the cause of the rest is unknown. The sample table holds around 39,000 clones, of which approximately 88% were seen once. The top ten constitute 2.4% of the sample. Antigens for these TCRs are unknown. The source material was PBMCs, sampled from a glioma patient whose treatment included an IDH1 peptide vaccine. The receptors were gathered from a woman under 30 with glioma. Some clones in this sample may be carry-over from other donors' samples.

This chain connects TRBV6-5 to TRBJ1-2; 10 bases are shared with TRBD1. Trimming at V came to 6 bases and at J to 3 bases, leaving 7 bases not matched to a gene. Germline-derived CDR1 and CDR2 are MNHEY and SVGAGI. The CDR3 length is 15 residues. The CDR3 sequence is CASRTSGTGDYGYTF. In nucleotides, the CDR3 is TGTGCCAGCAGGACTTCCGGGACAGGGGACTATGGCTACACCTTC.

J is TRBJ2-7 and V is TRBV11-3, with 8 nucleotides matching TRBD1. J was trimmed by 3 bases and V by 8 bases; bases with no gene match: 0. This CDR3 has 11 residues. The germline V gene has CDR1 SGHNT and CDR2 YENEEA. For the CDR3, the DNA is TGTGCCAGCGACAGGGGCTACGAGCAGTACTTC. It translates to CASDRGYEQYF.

J is TRBJ1-2 and V is TRBV21-1; no DNA check was done on the table's D call, TRBD1. TRBV21-1 is described as a pseudogene. This CDR3 comprises 17 residues. CDR3: CASSTRDRAPPRDGYTF. In nucleotides, the CDR3 is TGTGCCAGCAGCACCCGGGACAGGGCACCTCCGAGGGATGGCTACACCTTC.

This chain joins TRBV27 and TRBJ1-5, with D uncertain. Trimming removed 0 bases at V and 5 bases at J, with 17 bases between. This CDR3 comprises 17 residues. CDR1 is MNHEY, CDR2 SMNVEV, per germline (reference sequence). CDR3 coding DNA: TGTGCCAGCAGTTTATCGCTTTCCCGGGGTCTACATCAGCCCCAGCATTTT. It encodes CASSLSLSRGLHQPQHF.

The V and J genes are TRBV7-9 and TRBJ1-5, with D uncertain. Germline V CDR1 and CDR2: SEHNR, FQNEAQ (reference sequence). This CDR3 has 17 residues. Deletions cut 2 bases from V and 3 bases from J, with 17 bases between. The DNA of the CDR3 is TGTGCCAGCAGCTTAAAACGGAAAAGTCCAACCAATCAGCCCCAGCATTTT. Residues: CASSLKRKSPTNQPQHF.

This chain joins TRBV5-1 and TRBJ1-2, with D uncertain. Germline CDR1 is SGHRS and CDR2 is YFSETQ. V lost 5 bases and J 4 bases, leaving 24 bases between the germline ends. There are 17 residues in the CDR3. CDR3 amino acids: CASRETSSKLLGYGYTF. As DNA, the CDR3 is TGCGCCAGCAGAGAAACCTCATCTAAACTATTAGGCTATGGCTACACCTTC.

V is TRBV25-1 and J is TRBJ2-2; unclear D gene. V was trimmed by 4 bases and J by 0 bases, leaving 9 bases between them. This CDR3 is 15 amino acids long. Germline lookup yields CDR1 MGHDK and CDR2 SYGVNS. CDR3 sequence reads: CASSVRHSNTGELFF. The CDR3 DNA is TGTGCCAGCAGTGTACGGCACTCGAACACCGGGGAGCTGTTTTTT.

The chain joins TRBV2 to TRBJ2-2; D is unresolved. Germline CDR1 and CDR2: SNHLY and FYNNEI. The CDR3 has 13 residues. The V and J ends lost 5 bases and 6 bases respectively, with 10 bases between them. The CDR3 sequence: CASSPSGPGELFF. CDR3 DNA sequence: TGTGCCAGCAGTCCATCCGGACCCGGGGAGCTGTTTTTT.

This sequence joins TRBV4-2 and TRBJ2-5; a possible D gene is TRBD2 (5 bases). In germline, CDR1 is LGHNA, CDR2 YNFKEQ. The length of the CDR3 is 15 residues. The germline V and J ends were trimmed by 4 bases and 2 bases, with 14 bases remaining between them. CDR3 bases: TGTGCCAGCAGCCGAGAACTAGTCGGGCAAGAGACCCAGTACTTC. This sequence encodes CASSRELVGQETQYF.

This chain links TRBV5-1 with TRBJ2-7; TRBD1 or TRBD2 may be the D gene (5 bases each). Deletions cut 0 bases from V and 4 bases from J, with 14 bases between. This CDR3 contains 15 residues. CDR1 is SGHRS and CDR2 is YFSETQ in the germline V gene. The CDR3 is CASSLVGGSGYEQYF. DNA for the CDR3: TGCGCCAGCAGCTTGGTTGGGGGATCAGGGTACGAGCAGTACTTC.

The chain carries TRBV7-2 and TRBJ2-1, with D unresolved. This CDR3 comprises 14 residues. Trimming took off 0 bases at V and 9 bases at J, with 12 bases between the two ends. From germline, CDR1 is SGHTA and CDR2 FQGNSA. The DNA for the CDR3 is TGTGCCAGCAGCTTAGCCGGCTTCCCCGGTGAGCAGTTCTTC. Protein product: CASSLAGFPGEQFF.

This clone was counted between two and nine times. Here the CDR3 DNA reads TGTGCCAGCAGCTTGGGACAGTTTAGCAATCAGCCCCAGCATTTT. Translation: CASSLGQFSNQPQHF. J is TRBJ1-5 and V is TRBV7-8; 7 bases agree with TRBD1. Germline assignment: CDR1 SGHVS and CDR2 FQNEAQ. The CDR3 sequence is 15 residues long. After removal of 3 bases from V and 0 bases from J, the junction contained 2 bases not matched to a gene.

This CDR3 reads CASSVEGGLAYHNEQFF. In nucleotides, the CDR3 is TGTGCCAGCAGCGTAGAGGGCGGACTAGCGTACCACAATGAGCAGTTCTTC. V and J are TRBV9 and TRBJ2-1; 9 nucleotides align to TRBD2. The germline gives CDR1 SGDLS, CDR2 YYNGEE. The V and J ends lost 0 bases and 5 bases, in that order; junction bases with no gene match: 9. CDR3 length: 17 residues.

This rearrangement joins TRBV25-1 to TRBJ1-5; D possibly corresponds to TRBD1 (6 bases). In germline, CDR1 is MGHDK, CDR2 SYGVNS. The germline V and J ends were trimmed by 8 bases and 4 bases, with 15 bases remaining between them. The CDR3 runs 14 residues. CDR3 loop: CASGGGGANQPQHF. In DNA form, the CDR3 reads TGTGCCAGCGGGGGCGGGGGCGCAAATCAGCCCCAGCATTTT.

The chain has TRBV6-5 and TRBJ2-5, with D tentatively TRBD2 (6 bases). The V and J ends lost 2 bases and 8 bases respectively, with 12 bases between them. Germline V gene lookup returns CDR1 MNHEY and CDR2 SVGAGI. This CDR3 spans 13 amino acids. The DNA of the CDR3 is TGTGCCAGCAGTTACGGACTACTGGAAACCCAGTACTTC. It yields the protein CASSYGLLETQYF.

The chain carries TRBV15 and TRBJ2-1, with D possibly TRBD1 on 5 matching bases. This CDR3 is 17 amino acids long. The V gene lost 0 bases and the J gene lost 2 bases, with 14 bases spanning the gap. Germline loops: CDR1 LNHNV, CDR2 YYDKDF (reference sequence). This CDR3 is CATSRERWVGPYNEQFF. The CDR3 region has the DNA TGTGCCACCAGCAGAGAAAGGTGGGTGGGGCCCTACAATGAGCAGTTCTTC.

This chain connects TRBV9 to TRBJ1-5; D is possibly TRBD1 (5 bases). This CDR3 has 15 residues. Between the trimmed V and J ends, which lost 0 bases and 3 bases, there was a span of 10 bases. Germline CDR1 and CDR2: SGDLS and YYNGEE. CDR3 sequence: CASSVGQGINQPQHF. The CDR3 DNA reads as TGTGCCAGCAGCGTAGGTCAGGGTATCAATCAGCCCCAGCATTTT. Full variable domain (rest looked up from reference TRBV9 and TRBJ1-5): DSGVTQTPKHLITATGQRVTLRCSPRSGDLSVYWYQQSLDQGLQFLIQYYNGEERAKGNILERFSAQQFPDLHSELNLSSLELGDSALYFCASSVGQGINQPQHFGDGTRLSIL.

The chain uses TRBV4-3 and TRBJ2-7; either TRBD1 or TRBD2 may fit D (7 bases each). Looked up from germline, CDR1 is LGHNA and CDR2 is YSLEER. Trimming took 4 bases from V and 1 from J, leaving 14 bases between them. CDR3 length: 15 amino acids. The CDR3 DNA sequence: TGCGCCAGCAGCCCAGGGGGGGGAGGGTCCTACGAGCAGTACTTC. Its protein is CASSPGGGGSYEQYF.

The chain carries TRBV7-9 and TRBJ1-4, with TRBD1 identical over 9 bases. CDR1 is SEHNR, CDR2 FQNEAQ, per germline (reference sequence). The CDR3 runs to 13 residues. Trimming removed 5 bases from V and 10 bases from J; junction bases left unmatched: 5. In nucleotides, the CDR3 is TGTGCCAGCAGCCAGGTGGGACAGGGAAAACTGTTTTTT. It is translated as CASSQVGQGKLFF.

V gene TRBV7-9 combines with J gene TRBJ1-1; D remains unclear. CDR3 length: 14 residues. Trimming took off 1 base at V and 1 base at J, with 7 bases between the two ends. In germline, CDR1 is SEHNR, CDR2 FQNEAQ (reference sequence). The CDR3 DNA sequence: TGTGCCAGCAGCTTAGGAGAGCGGAACACTGAAGCTTTCTTT. Protein: CASSLGERNTEAFF.

The chain combines TRBV2 with TRBJ1-1; the match to TRBD1 covers 8 bases. The CDR3 is 13 residues long. The germline gives CDR1 SNHLY, CDR2 FYNNEI. With V trimmed by 8 bases and J by 3 bases, 5 bases remained unmatched. CDR3 sequence (DNA): TGTGCCAGCCCCAGGGGGCGCGACACTGAAGCTTTCTTT. It translates to CASPRGRDTEAFF.

This clone was recorded a few times. The CDR3 loop is CASSTRGEKLFF. Written as DNA, the CDR3 is TGTGCCAGCAGCACCAGGGGGGAAAAACTGTTTTTT. The chain uses TRBV5-4 and TRBJ1-4; 7 positions agree with TRBD1. The trim removed 4 bases at V and 8 bases at J, leaving 2 bases unmatched. In germline, CDR1 is SGHNT, CDR2 YYREEE (reference sequence). This CDR3 is 12 amino acids long. The whole variable domain, remainder taken from reference TRBV5-4 and TRBJ1-4, is ETGVTQSPTHLIKTRGQQVTLRCSSQSGHNTVSWYQQALGQGPQFIFQYYREEENGRGNFPPRFSGLQFPNYSSELNVNALELDDSALYLCASSTRGEKLFFGSGTQLSVL.

This chain connects TRBV7-2 to TRBJ1-6; D is possibly TRBD1 (5 bases). The CDR3 is 16 residues long. The germline V gene encodes CDR1 SGHTA and CDR2 FQGNSA. The germline V and J ends were trimmed by 5 bases and 0 bases, with 11 bases remaining between them. In DNA, the CDR3 is TGTGCCAGCAGCCTAATAAGGGGCTCCTATAATTCACCCCTCCACTTT. It specifies CASSLIRGSYNSPLHF.

The rearrangement uses TRBV6-5 and TRBJ2-2; the D is unclear. This CDR3 region has 15 residues. V shed 2 bases and J shed 4 bases, with 11 bases lying between them. In germline, CDR1 is MNHEY, CDR2 SVGAGI. CDR3 DNA sequence: TGTGCCAGCAGTTACGCCAGCACGGGCACCGGGGAGCTGTTTTTT. This translates into CASSYASTGTGELFF.